This T cell receptor beta chain was captured in a study of T cells in localized non-small cell lung cancer. Overall study findings and caveats: For the top 100 tumor clones, a median approximately 59 also appeared in adjacent lung.

Profiling relied on immunoSEQ multiplex PCR, and the TCRdb table lists in-frame clones only, not all of them. The data show fewer than 30,000 clones, roughly 84% seen once. Germline CDR1 ENHRY, CDR2 SYGVKD. The CDR3 spans 13 residues. The V end was cut by 10 bases, the J end by 1 base, with 13 bases between. A word on this clone: The antigen is not known.

The receptor was derived from a man between 40 and 70 years old with stage III lung adenocarcinoma. The sample in question was peripheral blood mononuclear cells, obtained before any cancer treatment. The rearrangement links TRBV10-3 to TRBJ2-5; a possible D gene is TRBD2 (6 bases). The CDR3 sequence: CATSRGPQETQYF. CDR3 in DNA: TGTGCCACCTCGCGGGGCCCCCAAGAGACCCAGTACTTC.